This TCR beta chain is from a study of T cell repertoires in cytomegalovirus infection. Study details: A matching HLA type, together with CMV infection, was signaled by public TCR beta signatures.

Whole-study findings and limits: HLA-C-restricted, CMV-specific TCR beta clonotypes were dominant ex vivo.

This clonotype was seen more than once but under ten times. The antigen remains undetermined. MiXCR, applied by TCRdb to the reads, yields one record per CDR3 protein. The sample has hundreds of thousands of distinct CDR3 sequences; approximately 32% are singletons. Between the trimmed V and J ends, which lost 3 bases and 6 bases, there was a span of 8 bases. The germline gives CDR1 MGHRA, CDR2 YSYEKL. The CDR3 covers 12 residues. This sequence was found in a human donor in good health (CMV status not recorded). Some clones in this sample may be carry-over from other donors' samples. The sample consisted of cultured CD8+ T cells from PBMCs, taken from culture after CMV antigen stimulation. The rearrangement joins TRBV4-1 to TRBJ1-2; a weak D match, TRBD1 (5 bases). CDR3 nucleotide sequence: TGCGCCAGCAGCCACCAGGGCAATGGCTACACCTTC. Amino acids: CASSHQGNGYTF.